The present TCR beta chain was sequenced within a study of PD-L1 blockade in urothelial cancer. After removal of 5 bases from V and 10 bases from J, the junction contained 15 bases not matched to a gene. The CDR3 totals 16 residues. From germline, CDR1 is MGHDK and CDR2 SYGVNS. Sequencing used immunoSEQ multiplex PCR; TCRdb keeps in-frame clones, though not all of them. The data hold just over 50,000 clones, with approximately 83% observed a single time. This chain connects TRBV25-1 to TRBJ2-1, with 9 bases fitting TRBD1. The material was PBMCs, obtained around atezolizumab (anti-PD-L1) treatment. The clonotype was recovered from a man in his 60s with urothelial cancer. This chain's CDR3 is CASSNWGGTGLGEQFF. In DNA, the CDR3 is TGTGCCAGCAGTAACTGGGGGGGGACAGGGCTTGGGGAGCAGTTCTTC.